One sample yielded the 31 T cell receptor beta chains listed below, sequenced in a study of T cells after somatic rescue of genetic block. The assay was immunoSEQ multiplex PCR, and TCRdb's table has in-frame clones only and misses some. The data show about 110,000 clones, 75% to 95% seen once. The specimen was peripheral blood mononuclear cells (PBMCs). The receptor set was obtained from a woman aged 18-29 years.

This sequence joins TRBV30 and TRBJ2-1; TRBD2 aligns across 10 bases. Germline assignment: CDR1 GTSNPN and CDR2 SVGIG (reference sequence). Trimming at V came to 2 bases and at J to 10 bases, leaving 11 bases not matched to a gene. The length of the CDR3 is 15 residues. This chain's CDR3 is CAWSRLAGLTGEQFF. The CDR3 DNA reads as TGTGCCTGGAGTAGACTAGCGGGCCTTACGGGAGAGCAGTTCTTC.

The J gene is TRBJ2-2, the V gene TRBV5-4; D may be TRBD1 (6 bases). The V and J ends lost 5 bases and 0 bases respectively, with 11 bases between them. This CDR3 spans 15 amino acids. In germline, CDR1 is SGHNT, CDR2 YYREEE (reference sequence). CDR3 DNA: TGTGCCAGCAGAAGGGACACCGCGAACACCGGGGAGCTGTTTTTT. Translating it yields CASRRDTANTGELFF.

V gene TRBV7-2 combines with J gene TRBJ1-2; the D is unclear. With 5 bases removed from V and 3 bases from J, the gap between germline ends came to 13 bases. CDR1 is SGHTA, CDR2 FQGNSA, per germline. This CDR3 region has 14 residues. CDR3 bases: TGTGCCAGCAGCCCCCCGACTCGGGACTATGGCTACACCTTC. This encodes CASSPPTRDYGYTF. Variable domain in full (rest from reference TRBV7-2 and TRBJ1-2): GAGVSQSPSNKVTEKGKDVELRCDPISGHTALYWYRQSLGQGLEFLIYFQGNSAPDKSGLPSDRFSAERTGGSVSTLTIQRTQQEDSAVYLCASSPPTRDYGYTFGSGTRLTVV.

The chain is built from TRBV30 and TRBJ1-4; D may be TRBD1 (5 bases). Trimming removed 1 base at V and 7 bases at J, with 10 bases between. The length of the CDR3 is 13 residues. The germline V gene has CDR1 GTSNPN and CDR2 SVGIG (reference sequence). The CDR3: CAWSEGRAEKLFF. CDR3 coding DNA: TGTGCCTGGAGTGAGGGGCGGGCTGAAAAACTGTTTTTT.

The V and J genes are TRBV10-1 and TRBJ1-5; D may be TRBD1 (6 bases). Germline CDR1 and CDR2: WNHNN and SYGVQD (reference sequence). The CDR3 consists of 20 residues. Trimming took off 2 bases at V and 5 bases at J, with 28 bases between the two ends. The CDR3 DNA follows: TGCGCCAGCAGTGAGCTAGACCGGGACAAGTGGAAGGAAAAGGATCAGCCCCAGCATTTT. Protein product: CASSELDRDKWKEKDQPQHF.

The genes are TRBV28 and TRBJ1-1; the D gene is possibly TRBD1 (6 bases). Germline V lookup: CDR1 MDHEN, CDR2 SYDVKM. The CDR3 has 12 residues. With 0 bases removed from V and 7 bases from J, the gap between germline ends came to 6 bases. The CDR3 DNA reads as TGTGCCAGCAGTTTATGGGACAGTGAAGCTTTCTTT. Residues: CASSLWDSEAFF.

The chain recombines TRBV11-3 with TRBJ2-5; 7 bases line up with TRBD1. The junction had 8 bases not matched to a gene; V was cut back by 6 bases and J by 4 bases. This CDR3 is 14 amino acids long. Germline V gene data show CDR1 as SGHNT and CDR2 as YENEEA. The chain's CDR3 is CASSNRGRLETQYF. In nucleotides, the CDR3 is TGTGCCAGCAGTAATAGGGGGCGGTTAGAGACCCAGTACTTC. Looking up the rest from reference TRBV11-3 and TRBJ2-5 gives the full variable domain: EAGVVQSPRYKIIEKKQPVAFWCNPISGHNTLYWYLQNLGQGPELLIRYENEEAVDDSQLPKDRFSAERLKGVDSTLKIQPAELGDSAVYLCASSNRGRLETQYFGPGTRLLVL.

The chain links TRBV6-6 to TRBJ2-7; 8 bases are a match to TRBD2. The germline CDR1 and CDR2 sequences are MNHNY and SVGAGI (reference sequence). The CDR3 runs 14 residues. V lost 6 bases and J lost 6; bases outside the gene matches: 10. The chain's CDR3 is CASSHRTSHGEQYF. Here the CDR3 DNA reads TGTGCCAGCAGCCACCGGACTAGCCACGGCGAGCAGTACTTC.

The chain carries TRBV4-1 and TRBJ1-1, with D possibly TRBD1 on 5 matching bases. CDR3 length: 14 residues. V lost 5 bases, J lost 3 bases, and 13 bases lay in between. Germline V CDR1 and CDR2: MGHRA, YSYEKL. The CDR3 loop reads CASSSRGRDTEAFF. The CDR3 DNA sequence: TGCGCCAGCAGCTCAAGGGGCAGGGACACTGAAGCTTTCTTT.

This rearrangement joins TRBV9 to TRBJ1-4; no clear D gene. This CDR3 has 15 amino acids. CDR1 and CDR2 (germline): SGDLS, YYNGEE. The V and J ends lost 3 bases and 7 bases respectively, with 16 bases between them. The CDR3 reads CASSASGEQSEKLFF. CDR3 nucleotides: TGTGCCAGCAGCGCTTCCGGGGAACAGAGTGAAAAACTGTTTTTT.

This chain links TRBV13 with TRBJ1-2, with TRBD1 matching over 10 bases. The CDR3 runs to 15 residues. V gave up 3 bases and J gave up 8 bases; unmatched junction bases: 9. Germline V gives CDR1 PRHDT, CDR2 FYEKMQ (reference sequence). The CDR3 DNA sequence: TGTGCCAGCAGCTTTGGACAGGGGGGTCAACGGGGCTACACCTTC. Translating gives CASSFGQGGQRGYTF.

V is TRBV5-1 and J is TRBJ1-6; D perhaps matches TRBD1 (5 bases). Germline V gives CDR1 SGHRS, CDR2 YFSETQ. V lost 1 base and J lost 8, with 10 bases in between. The CDR3 loop spans 14 amino acids. CDR3 DNA: TGCGCCAGCAGCTTGATCTTAGGGGATTCACCCCTCCACTTT. As protein: CASSLILGDSPLHF.

J is TRBJ2-5 and V is TRBV27, with D uncertain. Trimming removed 0 bases at V and 5 bases at J, with 1 base between. Germline lookup yields CDR1 MNHEY and CDR2 SMNVEV (reference sequence). The CDR3 is 11 amino acids. CDR3 sequence (DNA): TGTGCCAGCAGTTTATCGGAGACCCAGTACTTC. Protein: CASSLSETQYF.

The chain recombines TRBV6-1 with TRBJ2-7; a possible D gene is TRBD1 (6 bases). The germline V gene encodes CDR1 MNHNS and CDR2 SASEGT. The V gene lost 5 bases and the J gene lost 0 bases, with 14 bases spanning the gap. This CDR3 is built from 15 residues. CDR3 DNA sequence: TGTGCCAGCAGTCCATTACAGGGAACCTCCTACGAGCAGTACTTC. Encoded protein: CASSPLQGTSYEQYF.

The CDR3 here is CASSYSRGTNYGYTF. The CDR3 DNA is TGTGCCAGCAGTTACTCTAGAGGGACTAACTATGGCTACACCTTC. The rearrangement joins TRBV6-5 to TRBJ1-2; no clear D. This CDR3 has 15 residues. Trimming took 0 bases from V and 0 from J, leaving 8 bases between them. The germline CDR1 and CDR2 sequences are MNHEY and SVGAGI.

The V call is TRBV7-8, the J call TRBJ1-1; the D gene is possibly TRBD1 (6 bases). Germline V gives CDR1 SGHVS, CDR2 FQNEAQ. V was pared by 1 base and J by 8 bases, with 14 bases between. The CDR3 has 14 residues. The DNA for the CDR3 is TGTGCCAGCAGCTTAGGGCCGGGCCAGGGGGAAGCTTTCTTT. Translation: CASSLGPGQGEAFF. Together with reference TRBV7-8 and TRBJ1-1, the CDR3 gives the full variable domain: GAGVSQSPRYKVAKRGQDVALRCDPISGHVSLFWYQQALGQGPEFLTYFQNEAQLDKSGLPSDRFFAERPEGSVSTLKIQRTQQEDSAVYLCASSLGPGQGEAFFGQGTRLTVV.

V and J are TRBV6-5 and TRBJ2-7; D may be TRBD1 (6 bases). CDR3 length: 15 amino acids. V shed 5 bases and J shed 2 bases, with 16 bases lying between them. CDR1 is MNHEY and CDR2 is SVGAGI in the germline V gene. CDR3 bases: TGTGCCAGCAGTCGTCCCGGGACACTTACCTACGAGCAGTACTTC. This sequence encodes CASSRPGTLTYEQYF.

The chain carries TRBV6-1 and TRBJ2-5; 8 nucleotides agree with TRBD1. V was clipped by 4 bases and J by 4 bases; unmatched bases: 8. The CDR3 contains 15 residues. Germline V gene lookup returns CDR1 MNHNS and CDR2 SASEGT. DNA for the CDR3: TGTGCCAGCAGTGGGGGACAGGTGGAGGGAGAGACCCAGTACTTC. Protein product: CASSGGQVEGETQYF.

The V and J genes are TRBV6-1 and TRBJ1-5, with 9 bases that match TRBD1. This CDR3 has 14 amino acids. Germline assignment: CDR1 MNHNS and CDR2 SASEGT. Losses at the gene ends were 7 bases for V and 6 bases for J; bases not matched to a gene: 7. The CDR3 is CASNGTGLSQPQHF. The CDR3, as DNA: TGTGCCAGCAATGGGACAGGGTTGAGTCAGCCCCAGCATTTT.

The rearrangement joins TRBV29-1 to TRBJ2-5, with 8 bases aligning to TRBD1. Germline CDR1 SQVTM, CDR2 ANQGSEA. CDR3 length: 14 residues. V trimming: 6 bases; J trimming: 5 bases; junction bases outside the gene matches: 11. The DNA of the CDR3 is TGCAGCGTGAGACCTGGACAGGGTCGCGAGACCCAGTACTTC. Its protein product is CSVRPGQGRETQYF.

The chain uses TRBV28 and TRBJ2-7, with 7 bases fitting TRBD1. J gave up 5 bases and V 2 bases, and 9 bases lay outside the gene matches. The CDR3 extends over 15 amino acids. CDR1 is MDHEN and CDR2 is SYDVKM in the germline V gene. CDR3 nucleotide sequence: TGTGCCAGCAGTTTACCCCTAACAGGGGCGGACGAGCAGTACTTC. This codes for CASSLPLTGADEQYF.

This chain links TRBV19 with TRBJ2-1; 8 positions match TRBD2. V lost 2 bases and J lost 0; bases outside the gene matches: 9. The germline gives CDR1 LNHDA, CDR2 SQIVND (reference sequence). The CDR3 runs 18 residues. DNA for the CDR3: TGTGCCAGTAGTATACGAGCGGGGGCCCAGAGCTCCTACAATGAGCAGTTCTTC. This translates into CASSIRAGAQSSYNEQFF.

The chain employs TRBV5-4 and TRBJ1-2; 7 bases map to TRBD1. CDR1 SGHNT and CDR2 YYREEE come from the germline V gene (reference sequence). The CDR3 is made up of 15 amino acids. Trimming at V came to 0 bases and at J to 4 bases, leaving 6 bases not matched to a gene. The CDR3 DNA is TGTGCCAGCAGCTTGGAGGGGGCGCGGGGCTATGGCTACACCTTC. This gives the protein CASSLEGARGYGYTF.

V is TRBV5-3 and J is TRBJ1-1, with 10 bases matching TRBD1. TRBV5-3 is noted as an ORF with a role that remains uncertain. With V trimmed by 3 bases and J by 3 bases, 8 bases remained unmatched. The CDR3 runs to 16 residues. The CDR3 DNA reads TGTGCCAGAAGCTGCGACAGGGGGCTTTTGTACACTGAAGCTTTCTTT. Its protein is CARSCDRGLLYTEAFF.

This chain joins TRBV12-5 and TRBJ1-3, with 8 positions matching TRBD1. Germline V gene data show CDR1 as LGHNT and CDR2 as FRNRAP. The CDR3 runs 23 residues. The V segment lost 3 bases and the J segment 4 bases; nucleotides outside the gene matches: 29. This CDR3 is CASGLLPPRPGTGALFAGNTIYF. The CDR3 DNA sequence: TGTGCTAGTGGTTTATTGCCCCCCCGGCCCGGGACAGGTGCTCTCTTCGCGGGAAACACCATATATTTT.

The rearrangement uses TRBV20-1 and TRBJ1-2; D remains ambiguous. This CDR3 region has 11 residues. CDR1 is DFQATT, CDR2 SNEGSKA, per germline (reference sequence). Trimming pared 3 bases from V and 7 bases from J, leaving 9 bases between. CDR3 region: CSASYGIGYTF. For the CDR3, the DNA is TGCAGTGCTAGTTATGGAATTGGCTACACCTTC.

The rearrangement joins TRBV19 to TRBJ2-1, with TRBD2 as a possible D gene (6 bases). The CDR3 is 14 residues long. V was pared by 3 bases and J by 8 bases, with 14 bases between. Germline V gene sequence: CDR1 LNHDA, CDR2 SQIVND (reference sequence). The DNA of the CDR3 is TGTGCCAGTAGTATGACGGGAGCCAGGGATGAGCAGTTCTTC. Protein sequence: CASSMTGARDEQFF.

The chain has TRBV5-1 and TRBJ2-1; 8 nucleotides line up with TRBD1. The CDR3 covers 14 residues. Unmatched junction bases numbered 8, after V lost 4 bases and J lost 8 bases. CDR1 SGHRS and CDR2 YFSETQ come from the germline V gene. In DNA form, the CDR3 reads TGCGCCAGCAGCCCCAGGACAGGGATAGATGAGCAGTTCTTC. Protein: CASSPRTGIDEQFF.

The chain has TRBV7-7 and TRBJ2-3; D is unclear. The germline gives CDR1 SSHAT, CDR2 FNYEAQ (reference sequence). This CDR3 is built from 13 residues. V was trimmed by 4 bases and J by 2 bases, leaving 7 bases between them. The CDR3 region is CASSSGFTDTQYF. For the CDR3, the DNA is TGTGCCAGCAGCTCGGGCTTCACAGATACGCAGTATTTT.

The chain carries TRBV11-1 and TRBJ1-1, with TRBD1 matching over 7 bases. Germline trimming cut 6 bases from V and 10 bases from J; bases unmatched to any gene: 8. This CDR3 has 12 amino acids. From germline, CDR1 is SGHAT and CDR2 FQDESV (reference sequence). The CDR3 protein is CASSGTGVAAFF. In DNA, the CDR3 is TGTGCCAGCAGTGGAACAGGGGTGGCAGCTTTCTTT.

The V call is TRBV9, the J call TRBJ2-1; TRBD2 aligns across 11 bases. CDR1 and CDR2 (germline): SGDLS, YYNGEE. V lost 2 bases to trimming and J lost 5 bases; unmatched junction nucleotides: 3. The CDR3 has 15 residues. For the CDR3, the DNA is TGTGCCAGCAGCGTTAGCGGGGGGGCCCACAATGAGCAGTTCTTC. It yields the protein CASSVSGGAHNEQFF.